These T cell receptor beta chains were read from a single sample in a study of CD8 T cells in ankylosing spondylitis. TCRdb analysed the 5' RACE reads with MiXCR anew, one entry per CDR3 protein. The sample contains about 240,000 distinct CDR3 sequences, approximately 12% of which appear only once. Sequenced: blood, either unsorted or a sorted T cell fraction (not recorded which). The receptors come from a male donor with ankylosing spondylitis or in good health (not recorded which). CDR3s include the opening cysteine and the closing phenylalanine or tryptophan. D genes are given only for firm matches. Rows give clone size only sometimes, using once, few, many, or a class for an expanded clone.

j_call clone_size v_call d_call cdr3_aa cdr3_nt
TRBJ2-1 many TRBV25-1 TRBD2 CASSETAGLDYNEQFF TGTGCCAGCAGTGAAACAGCGGGACTAGATTACAATGAGCAGTTCTTC
TRBJ2-6 many TRBV9 . CASSGHRVGANVLTF TGTGCCAGCAGCGGACACAGGGTTGGGGCCAACGTCCTGACTTTC
TRBJ2-5 many TRBV3-1 TRBD2 CASSPLAGPEGRETQYF TGTGCCAGCAGCCCGCTAGCGGGCCCGGAGGGCAGAGAGACCCAGTACTTC
TRBJ2-5 many TRBV7-9 TRBD2 CASSPPGGLETQYF TGTGCCAGCAGCCCACCGGGGGGGTTGGAGACCCAGTACTTC
TRBJ2-1 many TRBV5-5 TRBD2 CASSRSGAYNEQFF TGTGCCAGCAGCAGAAGCGGGGCCTACAATGAGCAGTTCTTC
TRBJ1-2 few TRBV12-3/TRBV12-4 . CASRKWGGVNYGYTF TGTGCCAGCAGAAAGTGGGGAGGGGTTAACTATGGCTACACCTTC
TRBJ2-3 . TRBV29-1 . CSAPDRYRTDTQYF TGCAGCGCTCCTGACAGGTATCGCACAGATACGCAGTATTTT
TRBJ2-5 few TRBV13 TRBD2 CASSFSGEQETQYF TGTGCCAGCAGCTTTAGCGGGGAACAAGAGACCCAGTACTTC
TRBJ2-3 many TRBV6-5 . CASSYSKLGGGTQYF TGTGCCAGCAGTTACTCGAAACTCGGGGGCGGGACGCAGTATTTT
TRBJ2-1 few TRBV12-3/TRBV12-4 . CASSSTLDSDNYNEQFF TGTGCCAGCAGCTCGACTCTAGACAGCGATAACTACAATGAGCAGTTCTTC
TRBJ2-3 many TRBV28 TRBD2 CASARSGTSGTDTQYF TGTGCCAGCGCTCGATCTGGGACTAGCGGCACAGATACGCAGTATTTT
TRBJ2-2 . TRBV6-1 TRBD1 CASSARQGSTGELFF TGTGCCAGCAGTGCCCGACAGGGTTCCACCGGGGAGCTGTTTTTT
TRBJ2-3 many TRBV5-1 TRBD2 CASSWSTSGGAYTQYF TGCGCCAGCAGCTGGTCGACTAGCGGGGGGGCATATACGCAGTATTTT
TRBJ2-3 few TRBV27 . CASSLTFWGSVADTQYF TGTGCCAGCAGTTTGACTTTTTGGGGGAGTGTTGCAGATACGCAGTATTTT
TRBJ2-5 . TRBV12-3/TRBV12-4 TRBD2 CASRSSGGGWETQYF TGTGCCAGCAGATCTAGCGGGGGTGGTTGGGAGACCCAGTACTTC
TRBJ2-7 many TRBV5-1 . CASSLTQDYEQYF TGCGCCAGCAGCTTGACTCAGGATTACGAGCAGTACTTC
TRBJ2-7 . TRBV20-1 TRBD2 CCASGLAGVFDEQYF TGCTGTGCTTCCGGACTAGCGGGAGTATTCGACGAGCAGTACTTC